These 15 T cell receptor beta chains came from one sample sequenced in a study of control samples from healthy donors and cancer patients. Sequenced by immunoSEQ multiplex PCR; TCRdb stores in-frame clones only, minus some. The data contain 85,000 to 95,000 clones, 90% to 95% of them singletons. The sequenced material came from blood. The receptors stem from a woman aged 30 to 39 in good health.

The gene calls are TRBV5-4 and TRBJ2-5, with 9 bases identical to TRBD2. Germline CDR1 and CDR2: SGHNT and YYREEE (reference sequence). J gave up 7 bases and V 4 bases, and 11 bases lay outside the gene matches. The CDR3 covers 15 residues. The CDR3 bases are TGTGCCAGCAGCCCCCCCCTAGCGGGACCGGGGACCCAGTACTTC. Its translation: CASSPPLAGPGTQYF.

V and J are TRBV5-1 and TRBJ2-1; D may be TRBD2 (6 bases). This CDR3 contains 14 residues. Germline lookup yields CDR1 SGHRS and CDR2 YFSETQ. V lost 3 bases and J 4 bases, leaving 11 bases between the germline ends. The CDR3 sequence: CASSSSAGYNEQFF. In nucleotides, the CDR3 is TGCGCCAGCAGCTCTTCGGCGGGGTACAATGAGCAGTTCTTC.

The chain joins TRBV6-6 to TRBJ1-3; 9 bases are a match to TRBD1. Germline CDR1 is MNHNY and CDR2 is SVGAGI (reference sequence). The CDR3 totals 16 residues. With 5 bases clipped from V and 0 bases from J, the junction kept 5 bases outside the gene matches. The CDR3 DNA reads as TGTGCCAGCAGTGTCCGGGACAGGGTCTCTGGAAACACCATATATTTT. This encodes CASSVRDRVSGNTIYF.

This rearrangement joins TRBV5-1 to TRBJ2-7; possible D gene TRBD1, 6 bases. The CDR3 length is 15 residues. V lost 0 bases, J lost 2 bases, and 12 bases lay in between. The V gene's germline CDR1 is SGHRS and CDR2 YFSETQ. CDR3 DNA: TGCGCCAGCAGCTTGGTGGACAGACGCACCTACGAGCAGTACTTC. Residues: CASSLVDRRTYEQYF.

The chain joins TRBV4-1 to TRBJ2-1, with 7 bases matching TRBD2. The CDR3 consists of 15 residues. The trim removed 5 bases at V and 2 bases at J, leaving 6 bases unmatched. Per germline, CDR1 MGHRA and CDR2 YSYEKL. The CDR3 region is CASSSPGRAYNEQFF. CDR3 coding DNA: TGCGCCAGCAGCTCCCCAGGGAGGGCCTACAATGAGCAGTTCTTC.

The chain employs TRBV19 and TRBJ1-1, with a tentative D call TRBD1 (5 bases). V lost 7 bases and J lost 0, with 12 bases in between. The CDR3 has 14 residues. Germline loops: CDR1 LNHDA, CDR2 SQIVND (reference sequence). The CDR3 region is CASTKRGMNTEAFF. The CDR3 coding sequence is TGTGCCAGTACAAAGAGGGGAATGAACACTGAAGCTTTCTTT.

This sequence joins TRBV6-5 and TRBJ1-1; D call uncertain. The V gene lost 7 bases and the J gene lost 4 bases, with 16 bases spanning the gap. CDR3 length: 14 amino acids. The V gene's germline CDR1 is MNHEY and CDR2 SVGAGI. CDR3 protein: CASNGLRTVTEAFF. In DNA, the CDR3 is TGTGCCAGCAACGGTCTCCGCACGGTCACTGAAGCTTTCTTT.

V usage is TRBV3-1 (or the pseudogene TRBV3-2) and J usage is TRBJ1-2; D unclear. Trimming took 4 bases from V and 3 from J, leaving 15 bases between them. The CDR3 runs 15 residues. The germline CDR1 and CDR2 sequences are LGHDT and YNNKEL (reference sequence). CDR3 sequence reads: CASSPDPGRDYGYTF. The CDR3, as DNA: TGTGCCAGCAGCCCCGATCCCGGGAGGGACTATGGCTACACCTTC.

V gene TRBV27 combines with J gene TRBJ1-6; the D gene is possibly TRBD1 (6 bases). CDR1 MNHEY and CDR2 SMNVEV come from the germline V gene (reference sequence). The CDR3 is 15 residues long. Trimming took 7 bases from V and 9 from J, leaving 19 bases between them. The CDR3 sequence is CASTGRGLSGSPLHF. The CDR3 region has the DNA TGTGCCAGCACGGGCAGGGGACTATCCGGTTCACCCCTCCACTTT.

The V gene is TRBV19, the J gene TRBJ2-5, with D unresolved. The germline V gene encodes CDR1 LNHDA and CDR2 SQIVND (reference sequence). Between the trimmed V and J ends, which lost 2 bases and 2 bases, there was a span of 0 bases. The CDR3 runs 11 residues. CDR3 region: CASSIQETQYF. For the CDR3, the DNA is TGTGCCAGTAGTATACAAGAGACCCAGTACTTC. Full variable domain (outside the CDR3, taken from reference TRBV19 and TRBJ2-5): DGGITQSPKYLFRKEGQNVTLSCEQNLNHDAMYWYRQDPGQGLRLIYYSQIVNDFQKGDIAEGYSVSREKKESFPLTVTSAQKNPTAFYLCASSIQETQYFGPGTRLLVL.

CDR3 amino acids: CASSSNRGLNEKLFF. The CDR3 bases are TGTGCCAGCAGTTCTAACAGGGGCCTTAATGAAAAACTGTTTTTT. The V call is TRBV27, the J call TRBJ1-4; 7 nucleotides agree with TRBD1. CDR1 MNHEY and CDR2 SMNVEV come from the germline V gene (reference sequence). The ends lost 4 bases at V and 4 bases at J; junction bases unmatched: 6. The CDR3 is made up of 15 amino acids.

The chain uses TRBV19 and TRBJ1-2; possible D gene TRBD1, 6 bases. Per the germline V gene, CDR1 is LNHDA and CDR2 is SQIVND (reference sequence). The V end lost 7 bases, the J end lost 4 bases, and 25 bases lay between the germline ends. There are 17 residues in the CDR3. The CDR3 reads CASIGTLKPRESYGYTF. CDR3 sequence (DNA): TGTGCCAGTATCGGGACATTAAAACCCAGGGAGAGCTATGGCTACACCTTC.

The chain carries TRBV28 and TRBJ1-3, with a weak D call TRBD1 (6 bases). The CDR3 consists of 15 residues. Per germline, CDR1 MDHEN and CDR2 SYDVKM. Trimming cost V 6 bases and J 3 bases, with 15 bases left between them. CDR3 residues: CASSLRETGGNTIYF. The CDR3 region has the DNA TGTGCCAGCAGCCTCCGAGAGACAGGTGGAAACACCATATATTTT.

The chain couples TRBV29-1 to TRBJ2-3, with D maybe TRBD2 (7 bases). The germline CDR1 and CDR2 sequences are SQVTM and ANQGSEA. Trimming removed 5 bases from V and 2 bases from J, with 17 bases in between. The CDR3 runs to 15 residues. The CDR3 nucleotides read TGCAGCGTTTCCTTGAAGGGGGGGTACACAGATACGCAGTATTTT. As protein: CSVSLKGGYTDTQYF.

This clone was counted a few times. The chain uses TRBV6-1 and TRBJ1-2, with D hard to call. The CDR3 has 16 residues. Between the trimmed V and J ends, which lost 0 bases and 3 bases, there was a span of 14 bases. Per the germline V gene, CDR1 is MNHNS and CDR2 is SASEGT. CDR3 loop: CASSEARRALHYGYTF. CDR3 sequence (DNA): TGTGCCAGCAGTGAAGCGCGTCGGGCGCTGCACTATGGCTACACCTTC.